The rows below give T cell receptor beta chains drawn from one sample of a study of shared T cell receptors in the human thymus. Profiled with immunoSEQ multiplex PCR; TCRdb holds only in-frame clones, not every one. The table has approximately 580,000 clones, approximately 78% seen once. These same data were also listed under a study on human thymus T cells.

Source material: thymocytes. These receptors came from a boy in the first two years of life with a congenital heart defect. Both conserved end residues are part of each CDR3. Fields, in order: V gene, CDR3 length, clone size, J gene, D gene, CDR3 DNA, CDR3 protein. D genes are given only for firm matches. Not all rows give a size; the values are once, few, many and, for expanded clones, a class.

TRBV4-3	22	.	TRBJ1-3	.	TGCGCCAGCAGCCAAGATTTTCGTGTGGGAGCCCCAACAGGGTTCGACGGAAACACCATATATTTT	CASSQDFRVGAPTGFDGNTIYF
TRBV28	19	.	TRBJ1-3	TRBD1	TGTGCCAGCAGTTACCACTTGGGACAGGGGGCTACGGGTGGAAACACCATATATTTT	CASSYHLGQGATGGNTIYF
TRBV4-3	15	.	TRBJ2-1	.	TGCGCCAGCAGCCAGAACACTAGAATCCGCAATGAGCAGTTCTTC	CASSQNTRIRNEQFF
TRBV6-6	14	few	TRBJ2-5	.	TGTGCCAGCAGTTATTTAGCCCAGACAGAGACCCAGTACTTC	CASSYLAQTETQYF
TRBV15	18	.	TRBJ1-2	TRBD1	TGTGCCACCAGCCACCAAGACCCTAGGACAGGGGGTCGGAATGGCTACACCTTC	CATSHQDPRTGGRNGYTF
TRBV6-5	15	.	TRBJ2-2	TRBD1	TGTGCCAGCAGCTACCGACAGGGTGGAACCGGGGAGCTGTTTTTT	CASSYRQGGTGELFF
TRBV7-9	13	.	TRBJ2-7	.	TGTGCCAGCAGCTGGCCCCCCGTAAACGAGCAGTACTTC	CASSWPPVNEQYF
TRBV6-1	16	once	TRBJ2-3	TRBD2	TGTGCCAGCAGTGTAACTAGCGGGCGGAGCACAGATACGCAGTATTTT	CASSVTSGRSTDTQYF
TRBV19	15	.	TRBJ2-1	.	TGTGCCAGTAGGTCGCGAGCGCCAACTTACAATGAGCAGTTCTTC	CASRSRAPTYNEQFF
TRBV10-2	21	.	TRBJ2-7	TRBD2	TGCGCCAGCAGCTCGCGAGGAAGTCTAGGGGCCATGGGACTAGACACGCGGGAGCAGTACTTC	CASSSRGSLGAMGLDTREQYF
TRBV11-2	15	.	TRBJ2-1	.	TGTGCCAGCAGCTTATGGGCGGGGGCGGACAATGAGCAGTTCTTC	CASSLWAGADNEQFF
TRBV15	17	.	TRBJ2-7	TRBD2	TGTGCCACCAGCAGAGAGGGGGACGGCGGGAGCTCCTACGAGCAGTACTTC	CATSREGDGGSSYEQYF
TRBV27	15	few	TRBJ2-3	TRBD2	TGTGCCAGCAGTTTCACGGCGGGAGACACAGATACGCAGTATTTT	CASSFTAGDTDTQYF
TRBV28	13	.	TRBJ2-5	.	TGTGCCAGCAGTTTTGTTCGCGGGGAGACCCAGTACTTC	CASSFVRGETQYF
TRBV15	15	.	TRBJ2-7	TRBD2	TGTGCCACCAGCAGAGAACTAGCGGCAACCTACGAGCAGTACTTC	CATSRELAATYEQYF
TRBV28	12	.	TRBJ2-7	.	TGTGCCAGCAGTTTGAGGGGGAGCGAGCAGTACTTC	CASSLRGSEQYF
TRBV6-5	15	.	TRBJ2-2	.	TGTGCCAGCAGCCCGACCGGGACAATCAGCGGGGAGCTGTTTTTT	CASSPTGTISGELFF
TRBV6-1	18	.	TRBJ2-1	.	TGTGCCAGCAGTGAAGAGCGAGGATCCCCCCCCCACTACAATGAGCAGTTCTTC	CASSEERGSPPHYNEQFF
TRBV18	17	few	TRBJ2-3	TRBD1	TGTGCCAGCTCACCTAACCGACAGGGGTCACCCACAGATACGCAGTATTTT	CASSPNRQGSPTDTQYF
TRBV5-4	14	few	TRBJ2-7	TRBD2	TGTGCCAGCAGTTCAAGTAGCGGGAGAGGGGAGCAGTACTTC	CASSSSSGRGEQYF
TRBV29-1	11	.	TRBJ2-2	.	TGCAGCGTCGGCCAGGGCGGGGAGCTGTTTTTT	CSVGQGGELFF
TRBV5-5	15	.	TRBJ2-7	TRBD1	TGTGCCAGCAGCTTAGACAGGGGGCGATCCTACGAGCAGTACTTC	CASSLDRGRSYEQYF
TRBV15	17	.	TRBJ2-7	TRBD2	TGTGCCACCAGCAGAGGCAGCAGGACTAGCGCCCTTAGGGTGCAGTACTTC	CATSRGSRTSALRVQYF
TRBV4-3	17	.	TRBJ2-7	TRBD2	TGCGCCAGCAGCCAAGATGGGCCTAGCGGGAGCCTGGACGAGCAGTACTTC	CASSQDGPSGSLDEQYF
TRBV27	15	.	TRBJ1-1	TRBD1	TGTGCCAGCAGTTTTTCTCAGGGGGCGAACACTGAAGCTTTCTTT	CASSFSQGANTEAFF
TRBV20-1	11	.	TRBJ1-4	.	TGCAGTACGCGGCTAGTCGAAAAACTGTTTTTT	CSTRLVEKLFF
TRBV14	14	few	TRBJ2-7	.	TGTGCCAGCAGTCAGAACAGGGAAGACTACGAGCAGTACTTC	CASSQNREDYEQYF
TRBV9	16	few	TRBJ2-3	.	TGTGCCAGCAGCGTAGCTTCACCAGGGGTCACAGATACGCAGTATTTT	CASSVASPGVTDTQYF
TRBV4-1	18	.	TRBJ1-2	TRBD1	TGCGCCAGCAGCCAACTGGCCAGCAGGGGGAATCATTCGGGTGGCTACACCTTC	CASSQLASRGNHSGGYTF